A selection of T cell receptor beta chains follows, all from one sample in a study of cytomegalovirus exposure and HLA in healthy donors. Sequenced by immunoSEQ multiplex PCR; TCRdb stores in-frame clones only, minus some. The sample carries about 140,000 clones, over 70% recorded once. The sample taken for sequencing was PBMCs. The source is a man aged 18 to 35 in good health and CMV-seronegative. CDR3s include the opening cysteine and the closing phenylalanine or tryptophan. Fields, in order: D gene, clone size, V gene, J gene, CDR3 protein, CDR3 DNA. D genes are given only for firm matches. Clone size is given for some rows only: seen once, a few or many times, or a class if the clone is expanded.

D: TRBD2
size: -
V: TRBV14
J: TRBJ2-1
CDR3: CASSRLADKYNEQFF
DNA: TGTGCCAGCAGCCGACTAGCGGATAAATACAATGAGCAGTTCTTC

D: TRBD1
size: few
V: TRBV5-1
J: TRBJ2-7
CDR3: CASSLGQGRAEQYF
DNA: TGCGCCAGCAGTCTTGGACAGGGAAGGGCCGAGCAGTACTTC

D: TRBD1
size: few
V: TRBV7-2
J: TRBJ1-5
CDR3: CASSFGQGNNQPQHF
DNA: TGTGCCAGCAGCTTCGGACAGGGTAACAATCAGCCCCAGCATTTT

D: TRBD2
size: -
V: TRBV9
J: TRBJ2-3
CDR3: CASSVSWGGDTQYF
DNA: TGTGCCAGCAGCGTTTCGTGGGGGGGAGATACGCAGTATTTT

D: TRBD1
size: few
V: TRBV5-1
J: TRBJ1-2
CDR3: CASSLSPGQGDYGYTF
DNA: TGCGCCAGCAGCTTGTCACCCGGACAGGGGGACTATGGCTACACCTTC

D: -
size: -
V: TRBV4-1
J: TRBJ1-1
CDR3: CASTAYRGGVSDTEAFF
DNA: TGCGCCAGCACCGCATATCGAGGGGGAGTTTCGGACACTGAAGCTTTCTTT

D: -
size: -
V: TRBV6-1
J: TRBJ1-2
CDR3: CAIIKQSQTYGYTF
DNA: TGTGCCATCATTAAACAGAGCCAAACGTATGGCTACACCTTC

D: TRBD1
size: -
V: TRBV5-6
J: TRBJ2-1
CDR3: CASSLEGQVTLYNEQFF
DNA: TGTGCCAGCAGCTTGGAGGGACAGGTCACGTTATACAATGAGCAGTTCTTC

D: TRBD1
size: few
V: TRBV11-2
J: TRBJ2-7
CDR3: CASSLIGTEAYEQYF
DNA: TGTGCCAGCAGCTTAATTGGGACAGAGGCCTACGAGCAGTACTTC

D: -
size: -
V: TRBV30
J: TRBJ1-6
CDR3: CAWSRQDNSPLHF
DNA: TGTGCCTGGAGTCGGCAGGATAATTCACCCCTCCACTTT

D: -
size: few
V: TRBV6-4
J: TRBJ1-5
CDR3: CASSETANQPQHF
DNA: TGTGCCAGCAGTGAGACAGCCAATCAGCCCCAGCATTTT

D: TRBD1
size: -
V: TRBV7-9
J: TRBJ2-6
CDR3: CASSPRDSRTGGANVLTF
DNA: TGTGCCAGCAGCCCACGGGACAGCCGAACCGGTGGGGCCAACGTCCTGACTTTC

D: -
size: -
V: TRBV27
J: TRBJ1-5
CDR3: CASSLSRGRPQHF
DNA: TGTGCCAGCAGTTTAAGCAGGGGCCGGCCCCAGCATTTT

D: -
size: -
V: TRBV6-4
J: TRBJ2-1
CDR3: CASSLDRTANEQFF
DNA: TGTGCCAGCAGTCTAGACAGGACTGCCAATGAGCAGTTCTTC

D: -
size: few
V: TRBV13
J: TRBJ2-2
CDR3: CASSLGQLGPMGELFF
DNA: TGTGCCAGCAGCTTAGGACAGTTGGGTCCTATGGGGGAGCTGTTTTTT

D: TRBD1
size: -
V: TRBV5-1
J: TRBJ2-7
CDR3: CASSGQGYYEQYF
DNA: TGCGCCAGCAGCGGACAGGGATACTACGAGCAGTACTTC

D: TRBD1
size: few
V: TRBV6-4
J: TRBJ2-3
CDR3: CASSPNGQGNTDTQYF
DNA: TGTGCCAGCAGCCCCAACGGACAGGGAAACACAGATACGCAGTATTTT

D: TRBD1
size: -
V: TRBV4-2
J: TRBJ1-3
CDR3: CASSQDYRGSSGNTIYF
DNA: TGTGCCAGCAGCCAAGACTACAGGGGATCGTCAGGAAACACCATATATTTT

D: TRBD1
size: -
V: TRBV5-1
J: TRBJ1-2
CDR3: CASSLGQGARGYTF
DNA: TGCGCCAGCAGCTTGGGGCAGGGGGCGCGGGGCTACACCTTC

D: -
size: -
V: TRBV19
J: TRBJ1-2
CDR3: CASSINLQGSGYTF
DNA: TGTGCCAGTAGTATAAACCTCCAGGGTAGCGGCTACACCTTC

D: TRBD2
size: -
V: TRBV27
J: TRBJ2-1
CDR3: CASTSYSGGPNEQFF
DNA: TGTGCCAGCACTAGTTATTCGGGGGGGCCTAATGAGCAGTTCTTC

D: -
size: -
V: TRBV14
J: TRBJ1-2
CDR3: CASSRHLIPGYGYTF
DNA: TGTGCCAGCAGCAGGCACCTTATACCGGGCTATGGCTACACCTTC

D: -
size: -
V: TRBV5-4
J: TRBJ1-5
CDR3: CASSVDKGDPQHF
DNA: TGTGCCAGCAGCGTGGATAAGGGGGATCCCCAGCATTTT

D: -
size: few
V: TRBV5-1
J: TRBJ1-1
CDR3: CASSLSGLGANTEAFF
DNA: TGCGCCAGCAGCTTGAGTGGTTTAGGGGCGAACACTGAAGCTTTCTTT

D: TRBD1
size: -
V: TRBV27
J: TRBJ1-1
CDR3: CASRTGRQGDPEAFF
DNA: TGTGCCAGCAGGACCGGCCGACAGGGGGACCCTGAAGCTTTCTTT

D: -
size: -
V: TRBV2
J: TRBJ2-3
CDR3: CASSLRMSTDTQYF
DNA: TGTGCCAGCAGTCTAAGAATGAGCACAGATACGCAGTATTTT

D: TRBD1
size: -
V: TRBV9
J: TRBJ1-1
CDR3: CASSVVGGLGTEAFF
DNA: TGTGCCAGCAGCGTAGTAGGGGGCTTGGGGACTGAAGCTTTCTTT

D: -
size: few
V: TRBV4-2
J: TRBJ1-2
CDR3: CASSQEGYGYTF
DNA: TGTGCCAGCAGCCAGGAGGGGTATGGCTACACCTTC

D: -
size: -
V: TRBV30
J: TRBJ1-2
CDR3: CAWSTNRVGGYTF
DNA: TGTGCCTGGAGTACGAACAGGGTGGGAGGCTACACCTTC

D: -
size: -
V: TRBV7-9
J: TRBJ1-4
CDR3: CASSLGSNLLVGEKLFF
DNA: TGTGCCAGCAGCTTAGGATCGAACTTGCTGGTGGGCGAAAAACTGTTTTTT

D: TRBD1
size: -
V: TRBV6-4
J: TRBJ2-1
CDR3: CASSRGPGDEQFF
DNA: TGTGCCAGCAGCAGGGGGCCTGGCGATGAGCAGTTCTTC

D: TRBD1
size: -
V: TRBV7-9
J: TRBJ1-1
CDR3: CASSLRQGARETEAFF
DNA: TGTGCCAGCAGCTTAAGGCAGGGGGCGCGGGAAACTGAAGCTTTCTTT

D: -
size: -
V: TRBV19
J: TRBJ1-1
CDR3: CASSTDERRTEAFF
DNA: TGTGCCAGTAGTACAGACGAGCGGAGGACTGAAGCTTTCTTT

D: TRBD1
size: -
V: TRBV5-5
J: TRBJ1-1
CDR3: CASSAQTRGYTEAFF
DNA: TGTGCCAGCAGCGCACAGACCAGGGGGTACACTGAAGCTTTCTTT

D: TRBD1
size: -
V: TRBV19
J: TRBJ1-4
CDR3: CASSIGGGQGYEKLFF
DNA: TGTGCCAGTAGTATTGGTGGGGGACAGGGGTACGAAAAACTGTTTTTT

D: TRBD1
size: -
V: TRBV27
J: TRBJ2-4
CDR3: CASSTAGTGLKNIQYF
DNA: TGTGCCAGCAGCACCGCCGGGACAGGCCTTAAAAACATTCAGTACTTC

D: -
size: -
V: TRBV6-5
J: TRBJ1-3
CDR3: CASIGFLSGNTIYF
DNA: TGTGCCAGCATCGGGTTTCTCTCTGGAAACACCATATATTTT

D: TRBD1
size: -
V: TRBV27
J: TRBJ1-5
CDR3: CASSGDRGRRQPQHF
DNA: TGTGCCAGCAGTGGGGACAGGGGGCGTAGGCAGCCCCAGCATTTT

D: -
size: -
V: TRBV19
J: TRBJ2-2
CDR3: CASSIPRQYTGELFF
DNA: TGTGCCAGTAGTATCCCCAGGCAGTACACCGGGGAGCTGTTTTTT

D: TRBD1
size: few
V: TRBV27
J: TRBJ1-6
CDR3: CASSSGGQGLSLFDNSPLHF
DNA: TGTGCCAGCAGTTCCGGCGGACAGGGGTTATCCTTATTCGATAATTCACCCCTCCACTTT

D: TRBD1
size: few
V: TRBV5-6
J: TRBJ2-7
CDR3: CASSSRTGTYEQYF
DNA: TGTGCCAGCAGCTCGCGGACAGGCACCTACGAGCAGTACTTC

D: -
size: once
V: TRBV4-1
J: TRBJ1-6
CDR3: CASSQARQENSPLHF
DNA: TGCGCCAGCAGCCAAGCCAGACAGGAAAATTCACCCCTCCACTTT

D: -
size: -
V: TRBV7-2
J: TRBJ1-1
CDR3: CASSLPTNRAEAFF
DNA: TGTGCCAGCAGCCTCCCGACGAATCGGGCTGAAGCTTTCTTT

D: TRBD1
size: -
V: TRBV7-2
J: TRBJ1-1
CDR3: CASSQQGVNTEAFF
DNA: TGTGCCAGCAGCCAGCAGGGGGTGAACACTGAAGCTTTCTTT

D: -
size: -
V: TRBV7-2
J: TRBJ2-2
CDR3: CASSLVAFHSGELFF
DNA: TGTGCCAGCAGCTTAGTAGCATTCCATTCCGGGGAGCTGTTTTTT

D: TRBD1
size: -
V: TRBV4-3
J: TRBJ1-6
CDR3: CASSQGRQGKYNSPLHF
DNA: TGCGCCAGCAGCCAAGGGAGACAGGGGAAATATAATTCACCCCTCCACTTT

D: TRBD1
size: -
V: TRBV5-8
J: TRBJ2-7
CDR3: CASSLGDRITGEQYF
DNA: TGTGCCAGCAGCTTGGGGGACAGGATCACGGGCGAGCAGTACTTC

D: -
size: -
V: TRBV19
J: TRBJ2-2
CDR3: CASGHTLNTGELFF
DNA: TGTGCCAGTGGACACACCTTGAACACCGGGGAGCTGTTTTTT

D: -
size: few
V: TRBV18
J: TRBJ2-5
CDR3: CASSPLSNIQETQYF
DNA: TGTGCCAGCTCACCACTTTCGAACATCCAAGAGACCCAGTACTTC

D: TRBD1
size: -
V: TRBV5-4
J: TRBJ1-3
CDR3: CASSLPGGHSGNTIYF
DNA: TGTGCCAGCAGCCTCCCAGGGGGCCACTCTGGAAACACCATATATTTT

D: -
size: few
V: TRBV4-3
J: TRBJ1-1
CDR3: CASSLARGGAEAFF
DNA: TGCGCCAGCAGCCTCGCCAGGGGAGGGGCTGAAGCTTTCTTT